These 25 T cell receptor beta chains were sequenced from one sample in a study of Graves' ophthalmopathy and Graves' hyperthyroidism. The authors amplified TCR beta CDR3 regions from RNA transcripts. The first-round RT-PCR employed HTBI primers together with the Qiagen OneStep RT-PCR kit. A multiplex PCR was then performed as the second round. MiXCR, run by TCRdb on the multiplex PCR reads, gives a single entry per CDR3 protein. The top ten hold 2.4% of the sample, which has about 370,000 distinct CDR3 sequences, approximately 18% seen once. The sequenced material came from peripheral blood. The source is an adult woman with stable Graves' hyperthyroidism.

A few counts support this clonotype. The chain carries TRBV12-3 or TRBV12-4 and TRBJ2-7; TRBD2 agrees at 11 bases. V shed 1 base, J shed 6 bases, and the junction held 5 bases outside the gene matches. This CDR3 is 15 amino acids long. In DNA form, the CDR3 reads TGTGCCAGCAGTTTAGGGCTAGCGGGAGGCAGCGAGCAGTACTTC. The encoded protein is CASSLGLAGGSEQYF.

This clonotype appeared a few times. The chain joins TRBV4-3 to TRBJ1-1; D is uncertain. V was cut by 0 bases and J by 3 bases, with 11 bases left in between. Per the germline V gene, CDR1 is LGHNA and CDR2 is YSLEER. The CDR3 has 15 residues. CDR3 in DNA: TGCGCCAGCAGCCAAGATTGGCCCCGTGACACTGAAGCTTTCTTT. It codes for CASSQDWPRDTEAFF.

This clonotype was observed many times. The chain combines TRBV6-2 or TRBV6-3 with TRBJ2-7; D not resolved. The CDR3 loop spans 12 amino acids. The germline V gene encodes CDR1 MNHEY and CDR2 SVGEGT. V lost 3 bases, J lost 3 bases, and 6 bases lay in between. The CDR3 coding sequence is TGTGCCAGCAGTTATCAAAACTACGAGCAGTACTTC. This sequence encodes CASSYQNYEQYF.

This clonotype was found once. The rearrangement uses TRBV6-1 and TRBJ1-5; D is perhaps TRBD1 (5 bases). The CDR3 sequence is 14 residues long. Trimming left V 5 bases short and J 5 bases short, with 13 bases between. Germline lookup yields CDR1 MNHNS and CDR2 SASEGT. In DNA, the CDR3 is TGTGCCAGCAGTCCGGGGGAGCGGTATCAGCCCCAGCATTTT. This codes for CASSPGERYQPQHF.

Remarks on this clonotype: Compared with germline, one end of the junction differs, possibly owing to a read error. The rearrangement links TRBV28 to TRBJ1-6; D unclear. The CDR3 extends over 12 amino acids. CDR1 is MDHEN, CDR2 SYDVKM, per germline. The CDR3 nucleotides are TGTGGCAGCGGGTCCGGTACAGCGAGCTTTCACTTT. Encoded protein: CGSGSGTASFHF.

The chain links TRBV20-1 to TRBJ1-1, with D perhaps matching TRBD1 (5 bases). Trimming left V 5 bases short and J 4 bases short, with 23 bases between. This CDR3 contains 16 residues. Per the germline V gene, CDR1 is DFQATT and CDR2 is SNEGSKA (reference sequence). Here the CDR3 reads CSAEIGVEVWVTEAFF. Here the CDR3 DNA reads TGCAGTGCTGAGATAGGGGTCGAGGTCTGGGTCACTGAAGCTTTCTTT.

This clonotype was recorded at least ten times. The chain combines TRBV11-2 with TRBJ1-2; 7 bases map to TRBD1. The ends lost 5 bases at V and 8 bases at J; junction bases unmatched: 8. The germline V gene has CDR1 SGHAT and CDR2 FQNNGV. The CDR3 length is 13 residues. This CDR3 reads CASSPLRQGGYTF. CDR3 in DNA: TGTGCCAGCAGCCCGTTAAGACAGGGCGGCTACACCTTC.

V usage is TRBV5-6 and J usage is TRBJ2-4, with 8 bases identical to TRBD1. The CDR3 is made up of 15 amino acids. The ends lost 4 bases at V and 2 bases at J; junction bases unmatched: 5. Germline CDR1 reads SGHDT; CDR2 reads YYEEEE. This CDR3 reads CASSRGTGPKNIQYF. The CDR3 DNA is TGTGCCAGCAGCCGGGGGACAGGTCCCAAAAACATTCAGTACTTC.

This clonotype has at least ten counts. J is TRBJ2-7 and V is TRBV19, with 7 bases lining up with TRBD1. CDR1 and CDR2 (germline): LNHDA, SQIVND (reference sequence). The CDR3 loop spans 16 amino acids. With V trimmed by 4 bases and J by 3 bases, 12 bases remained unmatched. As DNA, the CDR3 is TGTGCCAGTAGTAGATCGAACAGGGGTTCGAGCTACGAGCAGTACTTC. It encodes CASSRSNRGSSYEQYF.

This clonotype was recorded a few times. A read error may account for a junction end that differs from germline. This rearrangement joins TRBV5-1 to TRBJ1-1, with D hard to call. CDR1 is SGHRS and CDR2 is YFSETQ in the germline V gene. The CDR3 spans 12 residues. CDR3 in amino acids: CASKVGNTEACF. The CDR3 DNA reads as TGCGCCAGCAAGGTCGGGAACACTGAAGCTTGCTTT.

The sample holds many counts of this clonotype. This chain links TRBV4-3 with TRBJ2-5; D gene unclear. CDR3 length: 16 amino acids. CDR1 LGHNA and CDR2 YSLEER come from the germline V gene. V shed 0 bases and J shed 1 base, with 12 bases lying between them. CDR3 in DNA: TGCGCCAGCAGCCAAGACCCGTACGGCGGCCAAGAGACCCAGTACTTC. It encodes CASSQDPYGGQETQYF.

The table lists this clonotype with a few counts. The chain joins TRBV6-2 or TRBV6-3 to TRBJ2-6, with D maybe TRBD2 (6 bases). This CDR3 region has 18 residues. CDR1 MNHEY and CDR2 SVGEGT come from the germline V gene. V was trimmed by 5 bases and J by 6 bases, leaving 23 bases between them. CDR3 DNA sequence: TGTGCCAGCAGTCCCACCAACGTACCGGGACTGTCGGCCAACGTCCTGACTTTC. Encoded protein: CASSPTNVPGLSANVLTF.

V usage is TRBV7-2 and J usage is TRBJ1-3; 7 bases map to TRBD1. The CDR3 length is 15 residues. V shed 5 bases, J shed 4 bases, and the junction held 8 bases outside the gene matches. In germline, CDR1 is SGHTA, CDR2 FQGNSA. CDR3 region: CASSRDSSPGNTIYF. DNA for the CDR3: TGTGCCAGCAGCCGGGACAGTTCTCCGGGAAACACCATATATTTT.

This clonotype was observed many times. This chain links TRBV6-2 or TRBV6-3 with TRBJ1-1; TRBD1 matches 7 bases. The trim removed 8 bases at V and 5 bases at J, leaving 11 bases unmatched. The CDR3 has 14 amino acids. Germline assignment: CDR1 MNHEY and CDR2 SVGEGT. The CDR3 coding sequence is TGTGCCAGCGGGCCCCTAGGGGGCTATACTGAAGCTTTCTTT. It codes for CASGPLGGYTEAFF.

This clonotype came up a few times. An end of the junction does not agree with germline; a read error may underlie this. The chain recombines TRBV11-2 with TRBJ2-6; 12 positions agree with TRBD1. The CDR3 totals 19 residues. Per germline, CDR1 SGHAT and CDR2 FQNNGV. CDR3 sequence (DNA): TGTGCCAGCAGCTTGAGACCGGGACAGGGGGCGCCTGGGGCCAACGTCCTGGCTTTC. Translated, it gives CASSLRPGQGAPGANVLAF.

This clonotype was detected a few times. V gene TRBV5-8 combines with J gene TRBJ1-1; tentative D call: TRBD1 (6 bases). The CDR3 sequence is 14 residues long. Germline CDR1 reads SGHTS; CDR2 reads YDEGEE. The germline V and J ends were trimmed by 0 bases and 3 bases, with 9 bases remaining between them. CDR3 in amino acids: CASSLVGGYTEAFF. For the CDR3, the DNA is TGTGCCAGCAGCTTGGTAGGGGGTTACACTGAAGCTTTCTTT.

This clonotype was observed many times. The chain couples TRBV20-1 to TRBJ2-2; no definite D call. Germline V gene data show CDR1 as DFQATT and CDR2 as SNEGSKA (reference sequence). There are 13 residues in the CDR3. V lost 2 bases to trimming and J lost 8 bases, with 12 bases between them. CDR3: CSARSDQEGELFF. CDR3 bases: TGCAGTGCTAGATCTGATCAAGAGGGGGAGCTGTTTTTT.

This clonotype was seen repeatedly, ten times or more. This chain connects TRBV6-5 to TRBJ2-7, with 10 positions matching TRBD2. The CDR3 runs to 11 residues. With V trimmed by 8 bases and J by 6 bases, 1 base remained unmatched. Germline values: CDR1 MNHEY, CDR2 SVGAGI. CDR3 coding DNA: TGTGCCAGCGGGACTAGCGTCGAGCAGTACTTC. As protein: CASGTSVEQYF.

This clonotype was detected many times. This chain uses TRBV20-1 with TRBJ2-7; D remains ambiguous. From germline, CDR1 is DFQATT and CDR2 SNEGSKA (reference sequence). The CDR3 spans 12 residues. The V end was cut by 7 bases, the J end by 0 bases, with 10 bases between. DNA of the CDR3: TGCAGTGGGGCTGAAACCTCCTACGAGCAGTACTTC. Translation gives CSGAETSYEQYF.

In this sample, this clonotype turned up a few times. This sequence joins TRBV18 and TRBJ2-1; TRBD2 is a possible D gene (6 bases). Trimming left V 1 base short and J 0 bases short, with 7 bases between. Germline V gives CDR1 KGHSH, CDR2 LQKENI. The CDR3 sequence is 15 residues long. In DNA, the CDR3 is TGTGCCAGCTCACCACTAGCGGACTCCTACAATGAGCAGTTCTTC. As protein: CASSPLADSYNEQFF.

This clonotype came up many times. V and J are TRBV12-3 or TRBV12-4 and TRBJ1-1, with TRBD1 matching over 8 bases. The CDR3 has 15 amino acids. V shed 7 bases, J shed 4 bases, and the junction held 11 bases outside the gene matches. This CDR3 reads CASTDQGALGTEAFF. The CDR3 nucleotides read TGTGCCAGCACGGACCAGGGGGCGCTGGGCACTGAAGCTTTCTTT.

J is TRBJ2-7 and V is TRBV5-1; 9 bases line up with TRBD1. V lost 2 bases to trimming and J lost 2 bases; unmatched junction nucleotides: 11. Germline CDR1 reads SGHRS; CDR2 reads YFSETQ. CDR3 length equals 17 residues. The CDR3 protein is CASSLAPGQGFTYEQYF. DNA for the CDR3: TGCGCCAGCAGCTTAGCTCCGGGACAGGGATTCACCTACGAGCAGTACTTC. Full variable domain (rest looked up from reference TRBV5-1 and TRBJ2-7): KAGVTQTPRYLIKTRGQQVTLSCSPISGHRSVSWYQQTPGQGLQFLFEYFSETQRNKGNFPGRFSGRQFSNSRSEMNVSTLELGDSALYLCASSLAPGQGFTYEQYFGPGTRLTVT.

This clonotype was observed at least ten times. The V and J genes are TRBV28 and TRBJ1-5; D unresolved. This CDR3 has 12 amino acids. Between the trimmed V and J ends, which lost 8 bases and 8 bases, there was a span of 13 bases. Germline CDR1 MDHEN, CDR2 SYDVKM. CDR3 protein: CASRQAAKPQHF. The CDR3 coding sequence is TGTGCCAGCCGGCAGGCAGCCAAGCCCCAGCATTTT.

This clonotype showed up many times. This chain links TRBV12-3 or TRBV12-4 with TRBJ1-5; the D gene is possibly TRBD1 (6 bases). CDR3 length equals 15 residues. V lost 3 bases, J lost 7 bases, and 16 bases lay in between. DNA for the CDR3: TGTGCCAGCAGTTTCTTTGGGGGGCGGGGGCAGCCCCAGCATTTT. Translated: CASSFFGGRGQPQHF.

In this sample, this clonotype turned up many times. The chain combines TRBV12-3 or TRBV12-4 with TRBJ1-1, with D perhaps TRBD1 (5 bases). CDR3 size: 15 residues. The germline V and J ends were trimmed by 2 bases and 4 bases, with 14 bases remaining between them. CDR3 amino acids: CASSLSRGRGTEAFF. Here the CDR3 DNA reads TGTGCCAGCAGTTTAAGCCGGGGAAGGGGCACTGAAGCTTTCTTT.